The present T cell receptor (beta chain) was sequenced within a study of shared clonotypes between healthy human individuals. Study-wide results and caveats: Expectations were that clonotype sharing among donors would be affected by sequencing depth.

Regarding this clone: The antigen is unknown.

In replicate PCRs of sorted subsets, 150 to 200 ng DNA, about 30,000 T cell genomes, was used. Generated by immunoSEQ multiplex PCR, the TCRdb table keeps only in-frame clones and is missing some. This sample carries millions of clones, roughly 94% of them seen once, and the ten largest clones take roughly 0.13%. Free of recent acute infections or vaccinations, the donors were healthy HIV-negative adults. CD45RA+ naive and CD45RA-negative memory subsets were separated from CD4+ cells. The CDR3 consists of 15 residues. The germline gives CDR1 SEHNR, CDR2 FQNEAQ (reference sequence). V was pared by 7 bases and J by 2 bases, with 4 bases of the junction left unmatched.

The clonotype originates from a man aged 18 to 35 in good health. V usage is TRBV7-9 and J usage is TRBJ2-3; 12 nucleotides align to TRBD2. The specimen was naive CD4+ T cells sorted from blood. Subset of the sample: CD45RA+ positively selected. The CDR3: CASKLAGGYTDTQYF. DNA for the CDR3: TGTGCCAGCAAACTAGCGGGGGGATACACAGATACGCAGTATTTT.